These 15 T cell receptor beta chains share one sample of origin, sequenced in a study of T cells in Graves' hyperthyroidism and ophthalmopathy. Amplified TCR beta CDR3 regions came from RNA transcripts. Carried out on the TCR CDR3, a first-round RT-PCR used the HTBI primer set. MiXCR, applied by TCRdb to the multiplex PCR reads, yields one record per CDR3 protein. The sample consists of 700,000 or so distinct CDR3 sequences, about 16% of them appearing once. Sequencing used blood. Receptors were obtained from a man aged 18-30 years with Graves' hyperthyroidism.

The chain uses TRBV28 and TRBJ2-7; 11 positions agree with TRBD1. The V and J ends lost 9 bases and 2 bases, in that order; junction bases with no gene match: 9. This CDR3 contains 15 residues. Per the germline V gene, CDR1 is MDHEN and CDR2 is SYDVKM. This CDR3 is CASMGPGQGAYEQYF. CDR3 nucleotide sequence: TGTGCCAGTATGGGACCGGGACAGGGGGCCTACGAGCAGTACTTC.

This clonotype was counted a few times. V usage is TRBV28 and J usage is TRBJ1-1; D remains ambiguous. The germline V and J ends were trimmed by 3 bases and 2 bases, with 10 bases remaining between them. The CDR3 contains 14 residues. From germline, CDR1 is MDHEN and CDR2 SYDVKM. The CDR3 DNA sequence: TGTGCCAGCAGTTTCCTACGCCTTAACACTGAAGCTTTCTTT. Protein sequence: CASSFLRLNTEAFF.

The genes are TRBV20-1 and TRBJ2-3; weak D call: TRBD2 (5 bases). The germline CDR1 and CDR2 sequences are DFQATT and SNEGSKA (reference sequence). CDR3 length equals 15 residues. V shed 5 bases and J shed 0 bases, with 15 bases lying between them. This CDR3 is CSAEAGGFSTDTQYF. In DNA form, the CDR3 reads TGCAGTGCTGAGGCGGGCGGGTTTAGCACAGATACGCAGTATTTT.

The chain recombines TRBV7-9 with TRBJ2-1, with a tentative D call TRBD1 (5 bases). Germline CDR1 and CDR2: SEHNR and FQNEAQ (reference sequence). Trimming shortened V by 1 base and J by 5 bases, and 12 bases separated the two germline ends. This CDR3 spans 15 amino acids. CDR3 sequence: CASSLGDPDNNEQFF. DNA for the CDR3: TGTGCCAGCAGCTTAGGGGATCCGGACAACAATGAGCAGTTCTTC.

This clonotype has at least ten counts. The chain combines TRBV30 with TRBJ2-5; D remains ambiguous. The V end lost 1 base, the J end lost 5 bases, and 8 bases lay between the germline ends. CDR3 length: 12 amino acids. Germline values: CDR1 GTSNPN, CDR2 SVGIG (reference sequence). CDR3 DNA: TGTGCCTGGAGTGAACGGCACGAGACCCAGTACTTC. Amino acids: CAWSERHETQYF.

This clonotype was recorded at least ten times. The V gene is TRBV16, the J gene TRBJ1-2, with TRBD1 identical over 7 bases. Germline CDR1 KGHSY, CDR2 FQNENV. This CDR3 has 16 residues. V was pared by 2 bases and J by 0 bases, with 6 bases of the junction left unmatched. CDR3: CASSQEGAHPNYGYTF. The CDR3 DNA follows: TGTGCCAGCAGCCAAGAGGGGGCGCATCCTAACTATGGCTACACCTTC.

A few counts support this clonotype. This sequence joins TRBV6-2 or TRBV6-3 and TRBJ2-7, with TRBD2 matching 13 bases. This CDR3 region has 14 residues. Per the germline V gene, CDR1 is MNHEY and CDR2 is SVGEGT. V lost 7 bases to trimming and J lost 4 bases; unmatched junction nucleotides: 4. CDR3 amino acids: CASIPGLAGYEQYF. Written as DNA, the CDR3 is TGTGCCAGCATCCCGGGACTAGCGGGGTACGAGCAGTACTTC.

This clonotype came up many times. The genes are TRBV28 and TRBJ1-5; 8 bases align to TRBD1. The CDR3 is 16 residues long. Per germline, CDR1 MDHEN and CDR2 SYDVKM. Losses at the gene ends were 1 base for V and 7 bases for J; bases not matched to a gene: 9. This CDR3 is CASSLSGRGREQPQHF. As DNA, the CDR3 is TGTGCCAGCAGTTTATCGGGCAGGGGGCGCGAACAGCCCCAGCATTTT.

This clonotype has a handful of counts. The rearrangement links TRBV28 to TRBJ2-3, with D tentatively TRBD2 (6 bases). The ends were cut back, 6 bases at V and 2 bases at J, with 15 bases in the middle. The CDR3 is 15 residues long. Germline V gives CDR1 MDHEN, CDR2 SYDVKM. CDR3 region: CASRGSGGPTDTQYF. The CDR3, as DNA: TGTGCCAGCAGGGGTAGCGGAGGCCCCACAGATACGCAGTATTTT. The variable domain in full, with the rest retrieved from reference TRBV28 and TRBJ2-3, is DVKVTQSSRYLVKRTGEKVFLECVQDMDHENMFWYRQDPGLGLRLIYFSYDVKMKEKGDIPEGYSVSREKKERFSLILESASTNQTSMYLCASRGSGGPTDTQYFGPGTRLTVL.

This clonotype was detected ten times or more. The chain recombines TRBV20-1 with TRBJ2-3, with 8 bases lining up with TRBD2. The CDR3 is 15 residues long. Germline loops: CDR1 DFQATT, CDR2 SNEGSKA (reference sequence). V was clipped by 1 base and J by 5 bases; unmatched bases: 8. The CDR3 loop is CSARVAGGLIDTQYF. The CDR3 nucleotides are TGCAGTGCTAGAGTGGCGGGAGGTCTTATAGATACGCAGTATTTT.

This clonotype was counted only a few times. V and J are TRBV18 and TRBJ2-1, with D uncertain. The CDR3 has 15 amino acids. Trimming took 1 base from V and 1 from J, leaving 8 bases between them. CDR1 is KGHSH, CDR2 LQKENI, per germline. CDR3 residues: CASSPRGRSYNEQFF. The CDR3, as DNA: TGTGCCAGCTCACCACGGGGTCGGTCCTACAATGAGCAGTTCTTC. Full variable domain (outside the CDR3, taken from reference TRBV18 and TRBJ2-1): NAGVMQNPRHLVRRRGQEARLRCSPMKGHSHVYWYRQLPEEGLKFMVYLQKENIIDESGMPKERFSAEFPKEGPSILRIQQVVRGDSAAYFCASSPRGRSYNEQFFGPGTRLTVL.

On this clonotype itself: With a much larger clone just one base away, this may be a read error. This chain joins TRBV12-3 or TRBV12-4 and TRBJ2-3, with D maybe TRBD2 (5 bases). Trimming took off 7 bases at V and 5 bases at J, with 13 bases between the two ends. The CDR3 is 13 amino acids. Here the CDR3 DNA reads TGTGCCAGCACCCCAGAGAGCGGAGATACGCAGTATTTT. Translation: CASTPESGDTQYF.

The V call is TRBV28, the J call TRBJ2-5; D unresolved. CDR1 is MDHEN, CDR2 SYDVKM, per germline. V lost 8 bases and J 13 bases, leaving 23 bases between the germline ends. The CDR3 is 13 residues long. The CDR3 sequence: CASQPMGVGVPYF. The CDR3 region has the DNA TGTGCCAGCCAGCCCATGGGTGTTGGGGTTCCGTACTTC.

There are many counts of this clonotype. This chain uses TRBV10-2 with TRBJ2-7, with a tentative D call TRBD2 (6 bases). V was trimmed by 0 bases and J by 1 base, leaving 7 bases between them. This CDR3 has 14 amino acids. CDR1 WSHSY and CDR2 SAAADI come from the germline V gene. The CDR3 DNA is TGCGCCAGCAGTGAGTCGGGGACTTCCTACGAGCAGTACTTC. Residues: CASSESGTSYEQYF.

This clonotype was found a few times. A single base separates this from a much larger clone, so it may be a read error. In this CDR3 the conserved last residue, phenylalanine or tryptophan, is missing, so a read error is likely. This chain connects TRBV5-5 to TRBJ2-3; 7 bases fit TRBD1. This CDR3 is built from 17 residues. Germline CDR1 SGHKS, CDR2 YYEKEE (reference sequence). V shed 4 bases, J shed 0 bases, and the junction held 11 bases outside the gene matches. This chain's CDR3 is CASSLLPGQKSTDTQYS. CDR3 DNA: TGTGCCAGCAGCCTGCTACCGGGACAGAAGAGCACAGATACGCAGTATTCT.